This TCR beta chain was retrieved from a study of blood T cell repertoires in COVID-19. V was cut by 2 bases and J by 1 base, with 11 bases left in between. The germline V gene has CDR1 SGHRS and CDR2 YFSETQ. This CDR3 region has 15 residues. Generated by immunoSEQ multiplex PCR, the TCRdb table keeps only in-frame clones and is missing some. The sample comprises 450,000 to 500,000 clones, 75% to 90% of which are singletons, and 0.7% rests with the top ten. The gene calls are TRBV5-1 and TRBJ2-3; D is uncertain. This TCR was sampled from a woman in her late teens or twenties who had recovered from COVID-19. The sequenced sample consisted of PBMCs or T cells enriched from blood (not recorded which). The CDR3 here is CASSFFQEGTDTQYF. The CDR3 region has the DNA TGCGCCAGCAGCTTTTTTCAAGAGGGCACAGATACGCAGTATTTT.